Sequencing of this T cell receptor beta chain was carried out in a study of T cell clonality in common variable immunodeficiency. The table came from immunoSEQ multiplex PCR; TCRdb's copy has only in-frame clones and leaves some out. Altogether some 60,000 clones were found in the sample, and no singletons occur. Overall study findings and caveats: T cell subpopulation sequencing would be needed to explain CVID clonality.

This clone was detected many times. Its antigen remains unidentified. Sequences were obtained from peripheral blood mononuclear cells. This TCR came from a person between 18 and 75 years old in good health.

The part of the CDR3 DNA that was read is TGTGCCAGCAGTGAGTTGCTAGCGCGCTACAATGAG. Its translation: CASSELLARYNE. The CDR3, in full, reads CASSELLARYNEQFF. The V call is TRBV6-1, the J call TRBJ2-1; TRBD2 is a possible D gene (6 bases). The read ends 3 residues early relative to the CDR3; the germline J gene fills the gap. Trimming removed 3 bases at V and 3 bases at J, with 12 bases between. Germline V lookup: CDR1 MNHNS, CDR2 SASEGT. The CDR3 totals 15 residues.